This TCR beta chain was documented in a study of OX40 agonist ivuxolimab in advanced cancers. For the study at large: Hepatocellular carcinoma, melanoma, renal cell or head and neck cancer occurred in dose-escalation patients. Subjects had a mean age of roughly 60 years, with a range of 23 to 79; roughly 80% were male. Whole-study results and caveats: The average count of expanded clones was higher among CD8+ T cells than among CD4+.

On this clone itself: Its antigen is not identified.

Clones were read by immunoSEQ multiplex PCR, and TCRdb kept only the in-frame ones, dropping some. The sample includes tens of thousands of clones, 85% to 90% of them seen just once. Blood draws occurred at baseline, cycle 4 day 1, and cycle 7 day 1. The sequence was obtained from an adult with an advanced solid tumor such as melanoma, head and neck, liver or kidney cancer. Sequenced material: CD4+ or CD8+ T cells sorted from blood, taken in a trial of the OX40 agonist ivuxolimab.

The CDR3, as DNA: TGTGCCAGCAGTTTATTGAGAGGGGGGGGCACTGAAGCTTTCTTT. Encoded protein: CASSLLRGGGTEAFF. V gene TRBV27 combines with J gene TRBJ1-1, with D tentatively TRBD1 (6 bases). V lost 1 base to trimming and J lost 4 bases, with 13 bases between them. The length of the CDR3 is 15 residues. Germline CDR1 and CDR2: MNHEY and SMNVEV (reference sequence).